Following are 2 T cell receptor beta chains from one sample sequenced in a study of blood T cell repertoires in COVID-19. Sequencing used immunoSEQ multiplex PCR; TCRdb keeps in-frame clones, though not all of them. Of 250,000 to 350,000 clones detected, 75% to 90% appear once; the ten largest clones hold around 13%. Sequences were obtained from peripheral blood. The receptors shown here come from a woman aged 65 to 85 with COVID-19, enrolled during active disease.

The rearrangement joins TRBV28 to TRBJ2-5, with D unresolved. The germline CDR1 and CDR2 sequences are MDHEN and SYDVKM. Trimming took off 8 bases at V and 5 bases at J, with 18 bases between the two ends. CDR3 length equals 14 residues. This CDR3 is CASLKDSLYETQYF. In DNA form, the CDR3 reads TGTGCCAGCCTCAAAGACTCACTTTATGAGACCCAGTACTTC.

This clone was seen a few times. The genes are TRBV18 and TRBJ2-3, with TRBD1 matching over 9 bases. The CDR3 extends over 16 amino acids. V gave up 6 bases and J gave up 4 bases; unmatched junction bases: 11. Germline CDR1 KGHSH, CDR2 LQKENI. The CDR3 loop is CASSQGTGRIADTQYF. The DNA of the CDR3 is TGTGCCAGCTCCCAGGGGACAGGGCGGATCGCAGATACGCAGTATTTT.